The text below deals with one T cell receptor (beta chain). This clone was recorded only once. The antigen this receptor binds is unknown. The input lacks base qualities; no much larger clone sits a single base away. At the junction V is shortened by 3 bases and J by 5 bases; bases outside the gene matches: 7. The CDR3, from cysteine to phenylalanine, totals 15 residues. Solely the CDR3 DNA is kept, with 45 bases framed from the first base. Reading the germline V gene gives CDR1 MGHDK and CDR2 SYGVNS. The data stem from a study of cytomegalovirus exposure and HLA in healthy donors (dated by TCRdb to 2016 to 2017). The study in broad terms: An earlier analysis of some 550 of the donors reported approximately 270 Gb of sequence data and 117 million unique TCR beta sequences from 150 million to 200 million T cells. About 300 gigabases of sequencing data and roughly 90 million unique TCR sequences were included in an early release covering about 600 HLA-typed donors. Of the roughly 420 genotyped donors, less than 90% were placed in the genetic ancestry cluster associated with self-reported Caucasian donors. The study aimed to test whether signatures of past pathogen exposure could be identified by cataloging public T cell receptors. Using immunosequencing, the study profiled T cell repertoires from 500 to 800 subjects and related those repertoires to cytomegalovirus serostatus. Along with the roughly 700-subject first cohort, a separate validation cohort of over 90 different subjects was used. To predict cytomegalovirus infection status, the study combined high-throughput TCR immunosequencing, statistical association of individual TCRs with disease status, and machine learning. A later analysis re-analyzed previously published TCR beta repertoires from roughly 630 donors and added high-resolution HLA genotyping to study TCR occurrence patterns. In the later analysis, no new phenotypic data were used to find candidate immune exposures; instead, reliance was placed on TCR beta sequences and their occurrence across donors. To decide whether each TCR beta V gene segment behaved as functional or pseudogenic, an earlier analysis of 587 of the donors relied on high-throughput TCR beta sequencing. Alongside the repertoire data, information on donor age, sex, ethnicity and CMV serostatus was compiled. In a later genetic analysis, genome-wide SNP genotypes for about 65% of the roughly 700 donors were used, and that subset was treated as a discovery cohort. Every discovery cohort repertoire had been produced on one sequencing platform. Class I and class II HLA loci were covered by the typing at four-digit resolution. Typing coverage differed by locus: A, B, C, DRB1 and DQB1 were typed in about 629-640 donors, DQA1 in 522, DPA1 in some 610, and DPB1 in 450 to 480. Roughly 5 DR-DQ haplotypes were handled as single units for association and clustering, since linkage in the cohort was strong. Across some 400 genotyped donors of the cohort, an average of roughly 250,000 unique TCR beta nucleotide sequences per donor were sequenced, and approximately 19% of those sequences were non-productive.

Beyond this particular receptor, the publication reports: Some IMGT-functional V segments, including TRBV6-2 and TRBV6-3, could not be distinguished by the 87-base-pair reads and were therefore excluded. A further reported finding was that TCR beta sequences accurately predicted the HLA-A and HLA-B alleles for most subjects in the first cohort. A later genetic analysis associated a missense DCLRE1C variant with V-gene and J-gene trimming of TCR beta chains, and an independent cohort replicated the association. In an earlier analysis of around 600 of the donors, most TCR beta V segments were observed in productive rearrangements about 87% or about 30% of the time, broadly matching IMGT annotations. Compared with the roughly 600-donor mean, donors in an Asian-associated ancestry cluster had fewer N-insertions in productive TCRs, according to a later genetic analysis. Most TCR sequences were observed very rarely across donors, whereas some public TCRs were present in many individuals. Assigning TCR associations to individual alleles was difficult when HLA alleles, especially DR and DQ, strongly co-occurred. The study listed approximately 150 TCR beta chains as associated with cytomegalovirus. Because counts were too low, about 15 rarely observed V segments, including chromosome 9 orphons, were left out of the earlier analysis of some 600 of the donors. Correlated functional status among segregating V segments might reflect linkage disequilibrium, but an unknown experimental factor could not be ruled out. Immune exposure information for the cohort was limited to CMV serostatus. It was suggested by the authors that the approach could potentially be generalized to other disease states and immunological phenotypes. In a later analysis, most CMV-associated TCR beta chains were found to appear HLA-restricted, with HLA associations seemingly driven largely by CMV exposure. Roughly uniform sequencing depth across donors was assumed in presence/absence analyses, although this assumption may not hold. Compared with equally common non-associated chains, HLA-associated TCR beta chains in a later analysis were more clonally expanded and had lower generation probabilities. In vitro tests confirmed that a few of the cytomegalovirus-associated TCR beta chains recognize cytomegalovirus antigens. Cytomegalovirus status was reported to be diagnosed by the classifier with high specificity and sensitivity in both the original and validation cohorts. In this cohort, only TCR beta chains were sequenced, and detectable features were limited by the absence of alpha or paired-chain data. In a later analysis, several top co-occurrence clusters were reported to appear linked to parvovirus B19, influenza, CMV and Epstein-Barr virus. A later analysis associated 16,951 TCR beta sequences with specific HLA alleles at a false discovery rate of 0.05. The sequencing pipeline was judged likely to have produced a cluster of highly shared sequence variants as a technical artifact. Because HLA typing was missing for some donors at each locus, association tests included only the typed subset. According to a later analysis, TCR association rates differed among HLA loci, with DRB1 alleles showing the most associated TCRs and HLA-C alleles showing the fewest.

The cohort comprised more than 550 healthy bone marrow donors. At the time of sampling, all cohort members were nominally healthy, though unrecorded immune exposures were likely present. The donor was CMV seropositive and belonged to the group of about 290 seropositive cohort members. A peripheral blood sample was provided by each donor, and peripheral blood mononuclear cells were used for TCR beta sequencing. The Qiagen DNeasy Blood Extraction Kit was used to extract genomic DNA from the blood cell samples. Libraries were prepared through the immunoSEQ multiplex PCR assay. The multiplex PCR relied on a mix of 60 forward primers for TCR Vbeta segments and 13 reverse primers for TCR Jbeta segments. The CDR3 region of rearranged TCR beta genes was amplified from genomic DNA by a multiplex PCR assay. The Illumina HiSeq System was used to sequence the amplified TCR beta libraries as 87-base-pair reads. In the source study's methods: A later analysis counted around 72 million unique TCR beta chains across the 650 to 700 repertoires, and approximately 11 million of these chains were shared by at least two donors. Raw reads were error-corrected and collapsed into unique sequences with a nearest-neighbor algorithm that merged closely related sequences to remove PCR and sequencing errors. To assign V, D and J gene segments, CDR3 sequences were aligned to IMGT reference sequences. For a sequence to be retained, a match of at least six nucleotides was required to both a V gene segment and a J gene segment. Rearrangements were classified as productive when the CDR3 lacked stop codons and remained in frame with V and J, and all other rearrangements were classified as non-productive. Following IMGT convention, CDR3 was defined as the stretch from the second conserved V-encoded cysteine up to the conserved J-encoded phenylalanine. The earlier analysis of a few hundred of the donors excluded sequences that lacked an unambiguous match to a single V gene segment. An earlier analysis of several hundred of the donors called V segments functional above 56.7% productive rearrangements and segregating when the between-donor standard deviation exceeded 5%. To diagnose cytomegalovirus status from the catalog of TCR beta chain sequences, a statistical classification framework was built. A later analysis assigned V and J genes by comparing TCR nucleotide sequences with IMGT/GENE-DB human TR gene sequences. A later analysis assigned CDR3 sequences and most-parsimonious VDJ recombination scenarios with the TCRdist pipeline. In a later analysis, each TCR beta chain was defined by its CDR3 amino acid sequence together with its V-gene family, and reads lacking a unique V-gene family were excluded. In a later analysis, approximately 590 highly shared, low-generation-probability nucleotide sequences were removed to address suspected cross-contamination and a sequencing artifact. A later analysis calculated a clonal expansion index for each public chain from normalized within-repertoire ranks of inferred template counts. In a later analysis, generation probabilities were computed with a VDJ recombination model fitted to out-of-frame rearrangements, and the resulting probabilities were checked against IGoR. A later analysis scored TCR-TCR, TCR-HLA and TCR-CMV co-occurrence with hypergeometric tests, applying a repertoire-size bias correction to TCR pairs. In a later analysis, false discovery rates were estimated by permuting HLA or CMV assignments 20 times. In a later analysis, co-occurring TCRs were grouped using DBSCAN, with TCRdist sequence similarity added in when clustering inside HLA-allele-positive subsets. Repertoires with fewer than 30,000 or more than 120,000 public chains were left out of co-occurrence clustering, as were about five repertoires with anomalous nucleotide sharing. This immuneACCESS table, as held by TCRdb, lists in-frame sequences with V and J called but not all clones. Of the missing ones, under half trace to an unresolved V gene in checked studies; the others have no known cause. That table furnishes V, J and clone size, whereas the DNA furnished D and trimming. The sample has approximately 200,000 clones on record, roughly four fifths of them singletons. The biggest ten clones account for 2.1% of the sample.

Here the chain combines TRBV25-1 and TRBJ2-1, with 7 bases in between that match TRBD2. The sequenced material came from PBMCs. The receptor was derived from a woman younger than 30 in good health and CMV-seropositive. In nucleotide form, the sequence is TGTGCCAGCAGTGAGTTTCCTAGCGGCAACAATGAGCAGTTCTTC. Translated, this is CASSEFPSGNNEQFF.